One sample yielded the 10 T cell receptor beta chains listed below, sequenced in a study of blood T cell repertoires in COVID-19. TCRdb's copy holds only in-frame clones and misses some; the assay was immunoSEQ multiplex PCR. Found here are about 49,000 clones, around four fifths of them singletons; the top ten hold roughly an eighth. The sample comprised peripheral blood. The origin of the receptors is a human donor in a cohort sampled during active COVID-19.

The chain combines TRBV12-3 or TRBV12-4 with TRBJ1-2; D is uncertain. V was cut by 6 bases and J by 7 bases, with 12 bases left in between. The CDR3 has 12 residues. The CDR3 bases are TGTGCCAGCAGGGAGGGCTCTCTTGGCTACACCTTC. Its protein is CASREGSLGYTF.

The chain has TRBV5-1 and TRBJ2-7, with a possible D match to TRBD2 (6 bases). CDR3 length: 14 amino acids. Germline V gene lookup returns CDR1 SGHRS and CDR2 YFSETQ. Trimming took off 0 bases at V and 6 bases at J, with 13 bases between the two ends. The DNA for the CDR3 is TGCGCCAGCAGCTTGGAGGGACTCTATACCGAGCAGTACTTC. As protein: CASSLEGLYTEQYF.

This clone came up a few times. The chain carries TRBV7-6 and TRBJ2-2, with 8 nucleotides matching TRBD1. Trimming took 4 bases from V and 4 from J; bases not matched to a gene: 5. From germline, CDR1 is SGHVS and CDR2 FNYEAQ. The CDR3 is made up of 15 amino acids. The CDR3 DNA follows: TGTGCCAGCAGCTCACAGGGGGGAGGCACCGGGGAGCTGTTTTTT. Translated: CASSSQGGGTGELFF.

This chain links TRBV24-1 with TRBJ2-3; 7 bases are a match to TRBD2. This CDR3 has 16 residues. From germline, CDR1 is KGHDR and CDR2 SFDVKD. V gave up 3 bases and J gave up 5 bases; unmatched junction bases: 10. Here the CDR3 DNA reads TGTGCCACCAGTGATGGGGGGGGAGAGGTGGTAGATACGCAGTATTTT. Translating gives CATSDGGGEVVDTQYF.

This clone showed up just a few times. V gene TRBV30 combines with J gene TRBJ1-3; D remains ambiguous. Between the trimmed V and J ends, which lost 2 bases and 4 bases, there was a span of 9 bases. CDR3 length: 13 residues. The germline gives CDR1 GTSNPN, CDR2 SVGIG (reference sequence). The CDR3 region has the DNA TGTGCCTGGAGTACACATTCGGGAAACACCATATATTTT. Amino acids: CAWSTHSGNTIYF.

The rearrangement links TRBV27 to TRBJ2-7; maybe TRBD1 (7 bases). CDR3 length: 13 amino acids. The germline V gene encodes CDR1 MNHEY and CDR2 SMNVEV (reference sequence). V was cut by 5 bases and J by 7 bases, with 15 bases left in between. The CDR3 nucleotides read TGTGCCAGCAGTGAAGCCAGGGGGGTTGAGCAGTACTTC. Protein sequence: CASSEARGVEQYF.

In this sample, this clone turned up once. The chain employs TRBV27 and TRBJ1-2; the D gene is possibly TRBD1 (5 bases). Trimming cost V 6 bases and J 0 bases, with 14 bases left between them. CDR1 and CDR2 (germline): MNHEY, SMNVEV (reference sequence). The CDR3 covers 15 residues. CDR3 residues: CASRATTDPNYGYTF. The CDR3 nucleotides read TGTGCCAGCAGGGCCACGACAGACCCTAACTATGGCTACACCTTC.

The genes are TRBV6-2 or TRBV6-3 and TRBJ1-1; D ambiguous. Germline CDR1 is MNHEY and CDR2 is SVGEGT. Trimming took 5 bases from V and 5 from J, leaving 6 bases between them. The CDR3 length is 11 residues. The DNA of the CDR3 is TGTGCCAGCAGTACTCGTACTGAAGCTTTCTTT. This translates into CASSTRTEAFF.

This clone was seen only once. The chain carries TRBV27 and TRBJ2-5; 13 bases fit TRBD2. The length of the CDR3 is 16 residues. V shed 5 bases and J 4 bases; nucleotides not matched to a gene: 7. From germline, CDR1 is MNHEY and CDR2 SMNVEV (reference sequence). This CDR3 is CASSPLTSGGPETQYF. For the CDR3, the DNA is TGTGCCAGCAGTCCTTTGACTAGCGGGGGGCCAGAGACCCAGTACTTC.

The V call is TRBV19, the J call TRBJ1-2; TRBD1 aligns across 11 bases. The CDR3 is made up of 14 amino acids. Germline V gives CDR1 LNHDA, CDR2 SQIVND (reference sequence). V gave up 4 bases and J gave up 3 bases; unmatched junction bases: 1. As DNA, the CDR3 is TGTGCCAGTAGTACGGACAGGGGGCACTATGGCTACACCTTC. It encodes CASSTDRGHYGYTF.